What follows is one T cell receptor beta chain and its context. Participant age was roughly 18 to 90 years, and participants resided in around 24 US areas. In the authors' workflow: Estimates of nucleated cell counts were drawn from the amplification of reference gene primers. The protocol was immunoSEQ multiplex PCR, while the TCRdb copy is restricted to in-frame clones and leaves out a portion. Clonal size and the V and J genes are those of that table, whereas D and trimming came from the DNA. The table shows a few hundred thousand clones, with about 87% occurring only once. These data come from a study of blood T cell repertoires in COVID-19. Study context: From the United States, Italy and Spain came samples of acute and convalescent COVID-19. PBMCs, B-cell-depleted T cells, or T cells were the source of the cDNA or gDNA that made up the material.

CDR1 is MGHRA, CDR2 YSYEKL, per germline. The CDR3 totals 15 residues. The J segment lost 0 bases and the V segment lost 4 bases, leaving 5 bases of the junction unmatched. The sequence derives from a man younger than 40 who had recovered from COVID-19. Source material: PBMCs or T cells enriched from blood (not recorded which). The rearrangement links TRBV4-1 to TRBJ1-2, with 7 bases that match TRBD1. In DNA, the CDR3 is TGCGCCAGCAGCCTTGGGACAGTAGCTAACTATGGCTACACCTTC. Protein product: CASSLGTVANYGYTF.